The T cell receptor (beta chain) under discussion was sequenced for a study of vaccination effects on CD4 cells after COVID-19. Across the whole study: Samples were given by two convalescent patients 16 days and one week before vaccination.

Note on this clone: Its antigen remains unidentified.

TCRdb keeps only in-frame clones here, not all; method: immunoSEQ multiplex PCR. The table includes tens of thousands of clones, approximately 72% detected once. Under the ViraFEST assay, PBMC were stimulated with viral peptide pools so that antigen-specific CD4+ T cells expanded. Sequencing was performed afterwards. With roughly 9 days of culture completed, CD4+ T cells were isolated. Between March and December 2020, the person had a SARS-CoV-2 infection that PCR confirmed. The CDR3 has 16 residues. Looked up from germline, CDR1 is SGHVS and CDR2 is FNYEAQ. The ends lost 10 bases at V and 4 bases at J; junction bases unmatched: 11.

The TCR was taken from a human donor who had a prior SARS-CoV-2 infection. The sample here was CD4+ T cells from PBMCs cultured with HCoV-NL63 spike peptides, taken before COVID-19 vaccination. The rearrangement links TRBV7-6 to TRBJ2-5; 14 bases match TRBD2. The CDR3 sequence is CATRRGTSGGGETQYF. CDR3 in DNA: TGTGCCACACGAAGGGGGACTAGCGGGGGAGGAGAGACCCAGTACTTC. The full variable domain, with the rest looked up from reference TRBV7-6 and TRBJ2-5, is GAGVSQSPRYKVTKRGQDVALRCDPISGHVSLYWYRQALGQGPEFLTYFNYEAQQDKSGLPNDRFSAERPEGSISTLTIQRTEQRDSAMYRCATRRGTSGGGETQYFGPGTRLLVL.